The entry below describes one T cell receptor beta chain. The antigen is not known. TCRdb re-analysed the 5' RACE reads in MiXCR, keeping a single row per CDR3 protein. This sample carries about 74,000 distinct CDR3 sequences, around 7% of them seen once, and the ten largest clones take 30% to 45%. These data are taken from a study of T cells after yellow fever vaccination. Study findings and constraints: Abundant bulk-derived clonotypes could contaminate FACS-sorted repertoires.

This sample comprised CD8+ T cells sorted from PBMCs, obtained 5 days after the first yellow fever vaccination. This TCR derives from a man between 18 and 35 years old who received the YFV17D yellow fever vaccine.

This CDR3 is CASSPDLGSEQYV. CDR3 DNA sequence: TGCGCCAGCAGCCCGGACCTCGGGAGCGAGCAGTACGTC. The chain uses TRBV5-1 and TRBJ2-7; D is perhaps TRBD2 (6 bases). The V gene's germline CDR1 is SGHRS and CDR2 YFSETQ. Trimming left V 4 bases short and J 6 bases short, with 14 bases between. This CDR3 has 13 amino acids.